A single sample gave rise to the 10 T cell receptor beta chains below, sequenced in a study of T cells in Graves' hyperthyroidism and ophthalmopathy. RNA transcripts provided the source from which TCR beta CDR3 regions were amplified. HTBI primers were employed in a first-round RT-PCR of the TCR CDR3. TCRdb re-called the multiplex PCR reads through MiXCR, storing one row per CDR3 protein. The sample has about 400,000 distinct CDR3 sequences; 14% to 15% are singletons. Source material: blood. These receptors were collected from a man younger than 35 with Graves' ophthalmopathy.

A few counts support this clonotype. A clone one base away is much larger, so this may be a read error. V usage is TRBV2 and J usage is TRBJ1-5; no clear D. This CDR3 spans 14 amino acids. Germline lookup yields CDR1 SNHLY and CDR2 FYNNEI. The CDR3 DNA reads as TGTGCCGGCAGTCGGGCCGTCCCCGATCAGCCCCAGCATTTT. The encoded protein is CAGSRAVPDQPQHF.

In this sample, this clonotype turned up many times. CDR3 DNA sequence: TGTGCCAGTCGTACGAGGGGACTAGCGGTTAACAATGAGCAGTTCTTC. Its protein product is CASRTRGLAVNNEQFF. V gene TRBV19 combines with J gene TRBJ2-1; the match to TRBD2 covers 11 bases. Trimming cost V 8 bases and J 5 bases; bases outside gene matches: 11. Germline assignment: CDR1 LNHDA and CDR2 SQIVND (reference sequence). The CDR3 loop spans 16 amino acids.

V and J are TRBV5-6 and TRBJ2-3; 10 bases map to TRBD1. The CDR3 is 14 residues long. CDR1 and CDR2 from the germline V gene are SGHDT and YYEEEE. The junction had 6 bases not matched to a gene; V was cut back by 4 bases and J by 7 bases. The CDR3, as DNA: TGTGCCAGCAGCAGGGACAGGGGATCAAATACGCAGTATTTT. It specifies CASSRDRGSNTQYF.

The rearrangement links TRBV19 to TRBJ2-2; tentatively, D is TRBD2 (5 bases). V dropped 2 bases and J dropped 5 bases, with 24 bases sitting between them. Germline loops: CDR1 LNHDA, CDR2 SQIVND (reference sequence). This CDR3 contains 19 residues. In nucleotides, the CDR3 is TGTGCCAGTAGTATAAGGCCCCCACAACTAGTGAGAGGGACCGGGGAGCTGTTTTTT. Amino acids: CASSIRPPQLVRGTGELFF.

This clonotype was counted at least ten times. The chain links TRBV5-1 to TRBJ2-3, with 10 bases identical to TRBD2. This CDR3 has 15 residues. J lost 2 bases, V lost 2 bases, and 2 bases had no gene match. The V gene's germline CDR1 is SGHRS and CDR2 YFSETQ. As DNA, the CDR3 is TGCGCCAGCAGCTTCACTAGCGGGGCCACAGATACGCAGTATTTT. Translating it yields CASSFTSGATDTQYF.

This clonotype was detected a few times. The chain links TRBV10-3 to TRBJ2-4, with 10 bases matching TRBD1. The germline V gene has CDR1 ENHRY and CDR2 SYGVKD. Trimming at V came to 6 bases and at J to 7 bases, leaving 0 bases not matched to a gene. The CDR3 has 12 residues. The DNA for the CDR3 is TGTGCCATCAGGGGACAGGGGAACATTCAGTACTTC. The encoded protein is CAIRGQGNIQYF.

This chain joins TRBV11-1 and TRBJ1-2; D unclear. CDR1 is SGHAT and CDR2 is FQDESV in the germline V gene (reference sequence). V lost 4 bases and J 1 base, leaving 13 bases between the germline ends. This CDR3 spans 15 amino acids. The chain's CDR3 is CASSSGRTVNYGYTF. CDR3 DNA: TGTGCCAGCAGCTCCGGACGAACCGTTAACTATGGCTACACCTTC.

V is TRBV6-2 or TRBV6-3 and J is TRBJ2-7; 9 bases are shared with TRBD1. V was clipped by 5 bases and J by 4 bases; unmatched bases: 9. Germline V gene lookup returns CDR1 MNHEY and CDR2 SVGEGT. There are 15 residues in the CDR3. The CDR3 is CASSHWDRVLYEQYF. In DNA, the CDR3 is TGTGCCAGCAGTCATTGGGACAGGGTTTTGTACGAGCAGTACTTC.

This clonotype has a handful of counts. The rearrangement links TRBV28 to TRBJ2-7, with a weak D call TRBD2 (6 bases). CDR1 is MDHEN, CDR2 SYDVKM, per germline. The length of the CDR3 is 13 residues. Trimming took off 10 bases at V and 2 bases at J, with 15 bases between the two ends. Here the CDR3 DNA reads TGTGCCACGACCTCCGGGAGACCCTACGAGCAGTACTTC. This encodes CATTSGRPYEQYF.

Points on this clonotype: Likely a read error: the CDR3 ends without its conserved phenylalanine or tryptophan. The chain is built from TRBV6-2 or TRBV6-3 and TRBJ2-7, with D possibly being TRBD1 (6 bases). V gave up 5 bases and J gave up 3 bases, with 11 bases separating them. CDR1 and CDR2 (germline): MNHEY, SVGEGT. The CDR3 length is 13 residues. The CDR3: CASSVGQSYEQYL. The CDR3 nucleotides are TGTGCCAGCAGTGTTGGACAGAGCTACGAGCAGTACCTC.